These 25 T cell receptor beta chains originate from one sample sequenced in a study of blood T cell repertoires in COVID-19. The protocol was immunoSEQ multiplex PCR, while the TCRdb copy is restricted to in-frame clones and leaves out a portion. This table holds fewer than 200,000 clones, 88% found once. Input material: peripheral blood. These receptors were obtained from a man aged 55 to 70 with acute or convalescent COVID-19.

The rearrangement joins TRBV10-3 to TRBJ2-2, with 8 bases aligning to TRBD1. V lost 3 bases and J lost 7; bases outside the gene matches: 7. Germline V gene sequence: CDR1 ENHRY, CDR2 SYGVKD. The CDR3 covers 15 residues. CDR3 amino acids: CAISDRQGRIGELFF. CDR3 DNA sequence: TGTGCCATCAGTGACAGACAGGGGCGGATCGGGGAGCTGTTTTTT.

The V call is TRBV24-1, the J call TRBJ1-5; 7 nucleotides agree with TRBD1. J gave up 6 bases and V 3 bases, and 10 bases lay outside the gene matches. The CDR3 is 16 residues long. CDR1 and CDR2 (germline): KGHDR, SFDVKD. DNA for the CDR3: TGTGCCACCAGTGATCGAAATACAGGGGCGGGTCAGCCCCAGCATTTT. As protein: CATSDRNTGAGQPQHF.

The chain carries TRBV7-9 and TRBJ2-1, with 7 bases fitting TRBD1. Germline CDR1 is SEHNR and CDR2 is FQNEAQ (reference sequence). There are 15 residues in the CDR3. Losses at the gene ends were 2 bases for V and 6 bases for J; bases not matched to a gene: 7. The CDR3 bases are TGTGCCAGCAGCTTAACAGGGGTCTGGGGCAATGAGCAGTTCTTC. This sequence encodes CASSLTGVWGNEQFF.

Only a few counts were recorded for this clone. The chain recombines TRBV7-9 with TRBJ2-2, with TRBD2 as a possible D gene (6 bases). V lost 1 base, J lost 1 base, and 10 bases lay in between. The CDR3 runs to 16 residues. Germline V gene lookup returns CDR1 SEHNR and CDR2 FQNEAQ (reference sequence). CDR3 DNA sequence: TGTGCCAGCAGCTTAGGGCTAGCGATGAACACCGGGGAGCTGTTTTTT. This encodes CASSLGLAMNTGELFF.

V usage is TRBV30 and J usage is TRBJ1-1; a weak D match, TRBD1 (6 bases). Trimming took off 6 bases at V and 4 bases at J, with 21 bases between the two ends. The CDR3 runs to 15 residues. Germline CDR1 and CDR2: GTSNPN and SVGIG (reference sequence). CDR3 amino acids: CACPGQDNLITEAFF. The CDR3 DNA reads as TGTGCCTGCCCGGGACAAGACAACCTAATCACTGAAGCTTTCTTT.

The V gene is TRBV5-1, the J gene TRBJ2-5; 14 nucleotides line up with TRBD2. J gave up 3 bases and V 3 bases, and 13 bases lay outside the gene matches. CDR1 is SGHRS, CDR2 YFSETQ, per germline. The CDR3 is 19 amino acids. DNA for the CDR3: TGCGCCAGCAGCTCGGGACTAGCGGGAGTCTTGTTTTGGGAAGAGACCCAGTACTTC. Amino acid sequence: CASSSGLAGVLFWEETQYF.

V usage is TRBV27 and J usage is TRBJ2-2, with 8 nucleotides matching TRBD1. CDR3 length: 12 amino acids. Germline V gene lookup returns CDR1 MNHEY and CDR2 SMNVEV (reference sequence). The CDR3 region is CAGQGNTGELFF. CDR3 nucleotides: TGTGCAGGACAGGGGAACACCGGGGAGCTGTTTTTT.

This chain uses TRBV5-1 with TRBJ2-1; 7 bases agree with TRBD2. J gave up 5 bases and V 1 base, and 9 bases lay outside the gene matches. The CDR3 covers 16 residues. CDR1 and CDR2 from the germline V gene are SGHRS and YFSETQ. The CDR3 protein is CASSLSAGVGNNEQFF. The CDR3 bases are TGCGCCAGCAGCTTGAGTGCGGGAGTTGGCAACAATGAGCAGTTCTTC.

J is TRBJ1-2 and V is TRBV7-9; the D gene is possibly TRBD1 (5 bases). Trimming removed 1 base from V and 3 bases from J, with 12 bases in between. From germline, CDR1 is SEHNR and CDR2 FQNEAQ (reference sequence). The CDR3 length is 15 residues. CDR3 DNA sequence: TGTGCCAGCAGCTTAGGATGGGGGGGTGACTATGGCTACACCTTC. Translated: CASSLGWGGDYGYTF.

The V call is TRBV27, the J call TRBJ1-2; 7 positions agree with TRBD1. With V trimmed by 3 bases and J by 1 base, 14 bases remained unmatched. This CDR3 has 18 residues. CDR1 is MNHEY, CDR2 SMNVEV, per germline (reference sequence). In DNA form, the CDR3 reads TGTGCCAGCAGTTTCTTTCCCACGGACAGGAGGGGTAACTATGGCTACACCTTC. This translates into CASSFFPTDRRGNYGYTF.

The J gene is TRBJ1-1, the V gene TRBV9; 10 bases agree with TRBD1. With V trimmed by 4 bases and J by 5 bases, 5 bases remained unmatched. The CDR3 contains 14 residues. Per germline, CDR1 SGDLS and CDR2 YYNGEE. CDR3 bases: TGTGCCAGCAGCTTCGGACAGGGGGAGACTGAAGCTTTCTTT. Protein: CASSFGQGETEAFF.

CDR3 bases: TGTGCCAGCAGCTGGACTAGCGGGGGGGCGCAGACCCAGTACTTC. Protein: CASSWTSGGAQTQYF. The chain has TRBV11-2 and TRBJ2-5; 15 nucleotides align to TRBD2. Trimming removed 4 bases from V and 6 bases from J; junction bases left unmatched: 3. The CDR3 is made up of 15 amino acids. Germline V gene data show CDR1 as SGHAT and CDR2 as FQNNGV.

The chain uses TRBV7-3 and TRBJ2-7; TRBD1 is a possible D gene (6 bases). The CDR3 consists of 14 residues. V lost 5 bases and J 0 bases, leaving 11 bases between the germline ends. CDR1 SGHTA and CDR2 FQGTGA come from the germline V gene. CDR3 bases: TGTGCCAGCAGCCCCCGACAGGACTCCTACGAGCAGTACTTC. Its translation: CASSPRQDSYEQYF. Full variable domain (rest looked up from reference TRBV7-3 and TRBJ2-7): GAGVSQTPSNKVTEKGKYVELRCDPISGHTALYWYRQSLGQGPEFLIYFQGTGAADDSGLPNDRFFAVRPEGSVSTLKIQRTERGDSAVYLCASSPRQDSYEQYFGPGTRLTVT.

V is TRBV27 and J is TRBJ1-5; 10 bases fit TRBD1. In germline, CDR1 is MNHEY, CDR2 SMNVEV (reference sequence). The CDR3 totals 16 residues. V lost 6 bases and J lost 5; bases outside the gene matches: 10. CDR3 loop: CASRPETGGRHQPQHF. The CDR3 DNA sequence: TGTGCCAGCAGACCCGAGACAGGGGGCAGGCATCAGCCCCAGCATTTT.

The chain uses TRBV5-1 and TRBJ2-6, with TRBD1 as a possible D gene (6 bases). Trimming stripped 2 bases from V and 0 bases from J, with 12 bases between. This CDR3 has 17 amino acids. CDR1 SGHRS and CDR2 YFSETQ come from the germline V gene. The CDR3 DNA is TGCGCCAGCAGCTTCGGGACAACCTTCTCTGGGGCCAACGTCCTGACTTTC. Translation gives CASSFGTTFSGANVLTF. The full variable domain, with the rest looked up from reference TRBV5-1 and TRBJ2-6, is KAGVTQTPRYLIKTRGQQVTLSCSPISGHRSVSWYQQTPGQGLQFLFEYFSETQRNKGNFPGRFSGRQFSNSRSEMNVSTLELGDSALYLCASSFGTTFSGANVLTFGAGSRLTVL.

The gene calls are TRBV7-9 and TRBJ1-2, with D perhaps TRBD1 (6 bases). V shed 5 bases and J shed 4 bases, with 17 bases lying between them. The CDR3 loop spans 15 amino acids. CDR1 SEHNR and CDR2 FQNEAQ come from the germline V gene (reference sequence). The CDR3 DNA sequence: TGTGCCAGCAGCGCGCCTAAGGGGGTCTCCTATGGCTACACCTTC. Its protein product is CASSAPKGVSYGYTF.

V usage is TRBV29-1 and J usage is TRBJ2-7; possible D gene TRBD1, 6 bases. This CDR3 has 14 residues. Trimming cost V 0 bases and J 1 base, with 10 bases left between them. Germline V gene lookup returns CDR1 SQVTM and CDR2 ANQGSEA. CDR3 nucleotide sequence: TGCAGCGTTGAAGATCCAGGGGCTTCCTACGAGCAGTACTTC. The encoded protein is CSVEDPGASYEQYF.

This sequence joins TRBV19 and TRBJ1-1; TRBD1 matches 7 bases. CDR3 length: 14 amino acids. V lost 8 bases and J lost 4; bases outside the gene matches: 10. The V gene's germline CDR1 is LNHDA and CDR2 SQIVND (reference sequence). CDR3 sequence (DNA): TGTGCCAGTCAAATTTCCGGGACAGCCACTGAAGCTTTCTTT. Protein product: CASQISGTATEAFF. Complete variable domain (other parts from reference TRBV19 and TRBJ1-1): DGGITQSPKYLFRKEGQNVTLSCEQNLNHDAMYWYRQDPGQGLRLIYYSQIVNDFQKGDIAEGYSVSREKKESFPLTVTSAQKNPTAFYLCASQISGTATEAFFGQGTRLTVV.

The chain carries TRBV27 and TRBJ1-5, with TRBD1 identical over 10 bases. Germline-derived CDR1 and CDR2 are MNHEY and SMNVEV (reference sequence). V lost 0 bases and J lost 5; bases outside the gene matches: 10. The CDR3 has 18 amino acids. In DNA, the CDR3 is TGTGCCAGCAGTTTATCAGGCCGACAGGGGGCGCAGGATCAGCCCCAGCATTTT. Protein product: CASSLSGRQGAQDQPQHF.

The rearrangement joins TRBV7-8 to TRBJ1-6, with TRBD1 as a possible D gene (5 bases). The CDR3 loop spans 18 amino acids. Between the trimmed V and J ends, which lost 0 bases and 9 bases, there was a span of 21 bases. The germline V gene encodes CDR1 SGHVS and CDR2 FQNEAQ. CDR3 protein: CASSLALRGGMGGSPLHF. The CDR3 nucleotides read TGTGCCAGCAGCTTAGCGCTCCGGGGGGGGATGGGAGGTTCACCCCTCCACTTT. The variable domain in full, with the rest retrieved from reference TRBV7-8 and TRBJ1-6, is GAGVSQSPRYKVAKRGQDVALRCDPISGHVSLFWYQQALGQGPEFLTYFQNEAQLDKSGLPSDRFFAERPEGSVSTLKIQRTQQEDSAVYLCASSLALRGGMGGSPLHFGNGTRLTVT.

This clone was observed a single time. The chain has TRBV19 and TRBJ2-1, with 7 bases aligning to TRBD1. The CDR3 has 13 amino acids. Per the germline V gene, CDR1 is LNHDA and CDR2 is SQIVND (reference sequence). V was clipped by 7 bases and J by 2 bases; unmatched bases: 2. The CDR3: CASTGTAYNEQFF. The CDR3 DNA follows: TGTGCCAGTACCGGGACAGCCTACAATGAGCAGTTCTTC.

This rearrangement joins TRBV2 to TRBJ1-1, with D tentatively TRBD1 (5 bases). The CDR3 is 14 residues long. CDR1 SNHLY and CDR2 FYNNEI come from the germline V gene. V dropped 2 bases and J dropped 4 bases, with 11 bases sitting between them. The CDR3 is CASSETGVSTEAFF. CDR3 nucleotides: TGTGCCAGCAGTGAAACAGGTGTGAGCACTGAAGCTTTCTTT.

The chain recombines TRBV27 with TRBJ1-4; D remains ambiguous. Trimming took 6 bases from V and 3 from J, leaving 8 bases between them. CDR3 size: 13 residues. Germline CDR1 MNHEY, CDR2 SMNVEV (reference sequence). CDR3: CASRPLANEKLFF. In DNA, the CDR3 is TGTGCCAGCAGACCTCTAGCTAATGAAAAACTGTTTTTT.

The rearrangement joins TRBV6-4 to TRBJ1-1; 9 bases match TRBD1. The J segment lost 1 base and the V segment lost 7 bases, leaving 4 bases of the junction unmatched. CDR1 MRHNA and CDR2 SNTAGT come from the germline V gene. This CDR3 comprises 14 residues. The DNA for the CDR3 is TGTGCCAGCAAACGGACAGGGGCGAACACTGAAGCTTTCTTT. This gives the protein CASKRTGANTEAFF.

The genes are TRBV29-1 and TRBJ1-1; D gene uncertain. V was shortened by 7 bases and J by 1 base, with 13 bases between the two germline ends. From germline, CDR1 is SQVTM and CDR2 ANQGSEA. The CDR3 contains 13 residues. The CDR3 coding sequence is TGCAGCGCCGTTACGGGGTGGAACACTGAAGCTTTCTTT. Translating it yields CSAVTGWNTEAFF.